A single sample is the source of the 27 T cell receptor beta chains below, sequenced in a study of regulatory dendritic cells for organ transplantation. TCRdb keeps only in-frame clones here, not all; method: immunoSEQ multiplex PCR. This table has around 30,000 clones, approximately 81% appearing once. Specimen: naive CD8+ T cells from blood. The subset: CD45RA+ naive T cells. The receptors come from a human donor in good health.

The chain links TRBV27 to TRBJ2-2; possibly TRBD1 for D (5 bases). From germline, CDR1 is MNHEY and CDR2 SMNVEV (reference sequence). Trimming left V 8 bases short and J 3 bases short, with 22 bases between. The CDR3 length is 17 residues. CDR3 in amino acids: CASASLEVKGHTGELFF. CDR3 DNA: TGTGCCAGCGCGAGTTTAGAGGTCAAGGGGCACACCGGGGAGCTGTTTTTT.

The V call is TRBV4-3, the J call TRBJ2-5; possible D gene TRBD1, 5 bases. The CDR3 runs to 13 residues. Per germline, CDR1 LGHNA and CDR2 YSLEER. With 4 bases removed from V and 0 bases from J, the gap between germline ends came to 6 bases. The CDR3 DNA reads TGCGCCAGCAGCCCGACAGACCAAGAGACCCAGTACTTC. Translated, it gives CASSPTDQETQYF.

The chain carries TRBV9 and TRBJ2-3, with 12 bases matching TRBD2. This CDR3 spans 19 amino acids. The germline CDR1 and CDR2 sequences are SGDLS and YYNGEE. V was clipped by 3 bases and J by 0 bases; unmatched bases: 11. In DNA form, the CDR3 reads TGTGCCAGCAGCGCGGGCCTCCCTCTAGCGGGGGGGAGCACAGATACGCAGTATTTT. Translating it yields CASSAGLPLAGGSTDTQYF.

V is TRBV13 and J is TRBJ2-5, with 13 bases fitting TRBD2. The V gene's germline CDR1 is PRHDT and CDR2 FYEKMQ (reference sequence). This CDR3 has 17 amino acids. V trimming: 4 bases; J trimming: 5 bases; junction bases outside the gene matches: 10. This CDR3 is CASSSTLAGGTQETQYF. The CDR3 nucleotides are TGTGCCAGCAGCTCAACACTAGCGGGGGGGACCCAGGAGACCCAGTACTTC.

The rearrangement uses TRBV6-1 and TRBJ2-5; TRBD1 might be the D (5 bases). With 10 bases removed from V and 4 bases from J, the gap between germline ends came to 10 bases. In germline, CDR1 is MNHNS, CDR2 SASEGT. The length of the CDR3 is 11 residues. CDR3 protein: CATTQGETQYF. The CDR3 DNA follows: TGTGCCACCACCCAGGGAGAGACCCAGTACTTC.

V usage is TRBV27 and J usage is TRBJ1-2; D possibly corresponds to TRBD1 (6 bases). This CDR3 is 13 amino acids long. The germline V and J ends were trimmed by 2 bases and 5 bases, with 9 bases remaining between them. Germline V lookup: CDR1 MNHEY, CDR2 SMNVEV (reference sequence). The CDR3 DNA follows: TGTGCCAGCAGTTTACAGGGGAGATATGGCTACACCTTC. Its translation: CASSLQGRYGYTF.

This chain uses TRBV4-3 with TRBJ2-7; 7 positions agree with TRBD2. Germline V lookup: CDR1 LGHNA, CDR2 YSLEER. After removal of 1 base from V and 2 bases from J, the junction contained 5 bases not matched to a gene. The CDR3 is 15 amino acids. CDR3 DNA: TGCGCCAGCAGCCAAGCGGGGGGTTCTACCTACGAGCAGTACTTC. This codes for CASSQAGGSTYEQYF.

This clone was picked up a small number of times. Sequence at one end of the junction differs from germline and may be a read error. The rearrangement joins TRBV7-8 to TRBJ2-7, with a tentative D call TRBD2 (6 bases). Germline loops: CDR1 SGHVS, CDR2 FQNEAQ. CDR3 length: 14 amino acids. CDR3 residues: CASSLVGGMYEQYF. CDR3 sequence (DNA): TGTGCCAGCAGTTTAGTTGGAGGGATGTACGAGCAGTACTTC.

The rearrangement uses TRBV10-3 and TRBJ2-2, with a tentative D call TRBD1 (5 bases). Per the germline V gene, CDR1 is ENHRY and CDR2 is SYGVKD. The CDR3 is made up of 17 amino acids. The V gene lost 5 bases and the J gene lost 7 bases, with 23 bases spanning the gap. The CDR3 DNA follows: TGTGCCATCAGTCCTACAGGTCCGGGCTACGCCGGCGGGGAGCTGTTTTTT. It translates to CAISPTGPGYAGGELFF.

This chain links TRBV7-9 with TRBJ2-7; maybe TRBD2 (7 bases). Germline CDR1 reads SEHNR; CDR2 reads FQNEAQ (reference sequence). The CDR3 is made up of 17 amino acids. Trimming removed 8 bases at V and 4 bases at J, with 27 bases between. CDR3 bases: TGTGCCAGCTGGGGGGGGGCAGGGACCAAGGGGGAATACGAGCAGTACTTC. Translated: CASWGGAGTKGEYEQYF.

This sequence joins TRBV7-9 and TRBJ2-2; 8 positions match TRBD1. Germline CDR1 SEHNR, CDR2 FQNEAQ (reference sequence). With V trimmed by 4 bases and J by 5 bases, 3 bases remained unmatched. The CDR3 is 14 residues long. CDR3: CASSSNRGTGELFF. CDR3 nucleotide sequence: TGTGCCAGCAGCTCAAACAGGGGGACCGGGGAGCTGTTTTTT.

The rearrangement joins TRBV7-8 to TRBJ1-1, with D tentatively TRBD1 (5 bases). The CDR3 covers 17 residues. V dropped 5 bases and J dropped 1 base, with 20 bases sitting between them. CDR1 and CDR2 (germline): SGHVS, FQNEAQ. CDR3 residues: CASSDYPKGPRNTEAFF. CDR3 sequence (DNA): TGTGCCAGCAGCGATTACCCCAAGGGGCCGCGGAACACTGAAGCTTTCTTT.

The chain carries TRBV7-2 and TRBJ2-7, with D tentatively TRBD2 (6 bases). The CDR3 has 14 residues. Looked up from germline, CDR1 is SGHTA and CDR2 is FQGNSA. V was clipped by 3 bases and J by 2 bases, with 11 bases between them. This CDR3 is CASSFAGSPYEQYF. For the CDR3, the DNA is TGTGCCAGCAGCTTCGCGGGGTCCCCCTACGAGCAGTACTTC.

V is TRBV7-9 and J is TRBJ1-5; D is perhaps TRBD1 (6 bases). Germline CDR1 SEHNR, CDR2 FQNEAQ (reference sequence). V lost 5 bases and J lost 5, with 16 bases in between. The CDR3 runs to 15 residues. The CDR3 region is CASSLSWGLDQPQHF. The CDR3, as DNA: TGTGCCAGCAGCCTTTCGTGGGGGCTCGATCAGCCCCAGCATTTT. Combining the CDR3 with reference TRBV7-9 and TRBJ1-5 gives the whole variable domain DTGVSQNPRHKITKRGQNVTFRCDPISEHNRLYWYRQTLGQGPEFLTYFQNEAQLEKSRLLSDRFSAERPKGSFSTLEIQRTEQGDSAMYLCASSLSWGLDQPQHFGDGTRLSIL.

The chain couples TRBV9 to TRBJ2-1; 9 bases match TRBD2. This CDR3 is 15 amino acids long. V lost 4 bases to trimming and J lost 2 bases; unmatched junction nucleotides: 4. The germline V gene has CDR1 SGDLS and CDR2 YYNGEE. CDR3: CASSSRGGPYNEQFF. The CDR3 nucleotides read TGTGCCAGCAGCTCGCGGGGGGGCCCCTACAATGAGCAGTTCTTC.

This chain connects TRBV27 to TRBJ1-1, with a tentative D call TRBD1 (6 bases). This CDR3 is 12 amino acids long. V shed 6 bases and J shed 4 bases, with 9 bases lying between them. Germline values: CDR1 MNHEY, CDR2 SMNVEV (reference sequence). The CDR3 loop is CASREGGTEAFF. CDR3 bases: TGTGCCAGCAGAGAAGGGGGCACTGAAGCTTTCTTT.

V and J are TRBV10-3 and TRBJ2-7, with D unresolved. This CDR3 has 12 amino acids. V was trimmed by 0 bases and J by 2 bases, leaving 2 bases between them. Germline V CDR1 and CDR2: ENHRY, SYGVKD. The CDR3 coding sequence is TGTGCCATCAGTGAGTCCGCCTACGAGCAGTACTTC. As protein: CAISESAYEQYF.

The chain has TRBV5-1 and TRBJ1-3; maybe TRBD1 (6 bases). Looked up from germline, CDR1 is SGHRS and CDR2 is YFSETQ. The CDR3 is 18 residues long. V was pared by 2 bases and J by 0 bases, with 18 bases between. The CDR3 DNA reads as TGCGCCAGCAGCTTCTTTTCCCCACAGGGCGACTCTGGAAACACCATATATTTT. Protein product: CASSFFSPQGDSGNTIYF.

The chain joins TRBV5-6 to TRBJ1-1; no reliable D call. The CDR3 totals 12 residues. Per the germline V gene, CDR1 is SGHDT and CDR2 is YYEEEE. V shed 2 bases and J shed 3 bases, with 5 bases lying between them. This CDR3 reads CASSFRDTEAFF. In DNA, the CDR3 is TGTGCCAGCAGCTTCCGGGACACTGAAGCTTTCTTT.

This clone was observed a single time. The V gene is TRBV7-9, the J gene TRBJ1-6, with D perhaps matching TRBD1 (5 bases). This CDR3 is 14 amino acids long. V was trimmed by 8 bases and J by 5 bases, leaving 13 bases between them. CDR1 and CDR2 (germline): SEHNR, FQNEAQ (reference sequence). The CDR3 bases are TGTGCCAGCTCCAGGGTCCTTGATAATTCACCCCTCCACTTT. The encoded protein is CASSRVLDNSPLHF.

This clone was seen only a few times. This chain uses TRBV25-1 with TRBJ2-1; 16 bases are shared with TRBD2. V lost 4 bases to trimming and J lost 5 bases; unmatched junction nucleotides: 2. Germline loops: CDR1 MGHDK, CDR2 SYGVNS. The CDR3 length is 16 residues. CDR3 in amino acids: CASSGGTSGGDNEQFF. As DNA, the CDR3 is TGTGCCAGCAGTGGCGGGACTAGCGGGGGGGACAATGAGCAGTTCTTC.

The rearrangement links TRBV27 to TRBJ2-1; TRBD1 matches at 7 bases. The V gene's germline CDR1 is MNHEY and CDR2 SMNVEV (reference sequence). V lost 6 bases and J lost 5; bases outside the gene matches: 7. The CDR3 has 14 amino acids. The CDR3 sequence is CASSLTGVHNEQFF. Written as DNA, the CDR3 is TGTGCCAGCAGCCTAACAGGGGTACACAATGAGCAGTTCTTC.

This chain connects TRBV9 to TRBJ2-1; D may be TRBD1 (6 bases). Germline V gives CDR1 SGDLS, CDR2 YYNGEE. With 0 bases removed from V and 8 bases from J, the gap between germline ends came to 15 bases. The CDR3 covers 15 residues. This chain's CDR3 is CASSVEVRGGDEQFF. The CDR3 bases are TGTGCCAGCAGCGTAGAGGTCAGGGGCGGCGATGAGCAGTTCTTC.

The rearrangement joins TRBV28 to TRBJ1-1; D not resolved. The CDR3 sequence is 14 residues long. Germline V CDR1 and CDR2: MDHEN, SYDVKM. Trimming took off 6 bases at V and 5 bases at J, with 16 bases between the two ends. The CDR3 coding sequence is TGTGCCAGCAGACCTCTGGCGGAGGGAACTGAAGCTTTCTTT. This codes for CASRPLAEGTEAFF.

J is TRBJ2-7 and V is TRBV5-6; 7 bases map to TRBD2. V gave up 2 bases and J gave up 2 bases; unmatched junction bases: 4. The CDR3 runs to 14 residues. Germline CDR1 SGHDT, CDR2 YYEEEE. This CDR3 is CASSFASGPYEQYF. Written as DNA, the CDR3 is TGTGCCAGCAGCTTTGCTAGCGGACCCTACGAGCAGTACTTC.

This chain links TRBV12-5 with TRBJ1-1, with D hard to call. Trimming left V 0 bases short and J 1 base short, with 21 bases between. From germline, CDR1 is LGHNT and CDR2 FRNRAP. This CDR3 is built from 19 residues. The DNA for the CDR3 is TGTGCTAGTGGTTTGGTATTTCCAAGCTTACACAGCCCGAACACTGAAGCTTTCTTT. Amino acids: CASGLVFPSLHSPNTEAFF.

This rearrangement joins TRBV6-5 to TRBJ1-1; D uncertain. The CDR3 covers 15 residues. Per the germline V gene, CDR1 is MNHEY and CDR2 is SVGAGI. The V gene lost 0 bases and the J gene lost 0 bases, with 8 bases spanning the gap. The CDR3 sequence: CASSYSIKLNTEAFF. Here the CDR3 DNA reads TGTGCCAGCAGTTACTCGATCAAGCTGAACACTGAAGCTTTCTTT.